This TCR beta chain was observed in a study of T cells in Graves' hyperthyroidism and ophthalmopathy. The V gene's germline CDR1 is DFQATT and CDR2 SNEGSKA (reference sequence). The CDR3 runs 13 residues. From roughly 9.2 ml of fresh peripheral blood, PBMCs were isolated. Comments on this clonotype: This may be a read error, as it is one base from a much larger clone.

The source material, RNA transcripts, was used to amplify TCR beta CDR3 regions. First-round RT-PCR with HTBI primers amplified the TCR CDR3 region. TCRdb re-analysed the multiplex PCR reads in MiXCR, keeping a single row per CDR3 protein. The sample has about half a million distinct CDR3 sequences, 15% to 20% seen once. This sequence was found in a woman in her twenties or thirties with Graves' ophthalmopathy. The genes are TRBV20-1 and TRBJ2-5, with TRBD2 matching over 8 bases. The material sequenced was blood. The CDR3 DNA follows: TGCAGTGCCCTAGCCGGGGGGGAAGAGACCCGGTACTTC. This translates into CSALAGGEETRYF.